This TCR beta chain was recovered during a study of blood T cells in healthy people across ages. The second PCR ran roughly 6 to 11 cycles with a sample-barcoded 5' primer and J-beta primers. Via MiXCR, TCRdb re-called the 5' RACE reads, giving one row per CDR3 protein. Here the sample spans hundreds of thousands of distinct CDR3 sequences, approximately 25% being singletons. V lost 6 bases and J 4 bases, leaving 12 bases between the germline ends. The CDR3 is 13 residues long. CDR1 SEHNR and CDR2 FQNEAQ come from the germline V gene (reference sequence). This clonotype was detected only a few times. The same sample was also used in a study of T cells of mothers and their children.

V usage is TRBV7-9 and J usage is TRBJ1-2; D is unresolved. This sequence originates from a boy between 10 and 17 years old in good health. The sample was blood. The CDR3: CASRGAEAYGYTF. CDR3 nucleotide sequence: TGTGCCAGCAGAGGAGCAGAAGCCTATGGCTACACCTTC.